The clone carrying this T cell receptor beta chain was detected ten times or more. The antigen is undetermined. The data originate from a study of blood T cells in healthy people across ages. The CDR3 has 15 residues. V was clipped by 3 bases and J by 0 bases; unmatched bases: 3. Germline V gene data show CDR1 as SGHRS and CDR2 as YFSETQ. Primed by a sample-barcoded 5' primer and a J-beta primer mix, a second PCR proceeded for about 7 to 11 cycles. TCRdb re-derived calls from the 5' RACE reads in MiXCR, one entry per CDR3 protein. The data contain 1.5 million to 2 million distinct CDR3 sequences, 28% of them singletons. Study findings and constraints: Without sorted subsets, naive and antigen-experienced compartments could not be conclusively compared.

Caucasian individuals from Russia who were healthy and aged 6 to 90 acted as donors. V is TRBV5-1 and J is TRBJ2-1, with 7 nucleotides matching TRBD2. Sequenced material: blood. The source is a woman aged 25 to 39 in good health. The CDR3 sequence is CASSSGGNSYNEQFF. For the CDR3, the DNA is TGCGCCAGCAGCTCGGGGGGAAACTCCTACAATGAGCAGTTCTTC. The entire variable domain, with the rest obtained from reference TRBV5-1 and TRBJ2-1, is as follows: KAGVTQTPRYLIKTRGQQVTLSCSPISGHRSVSWYQQTPGQGLQFLFEYFSETQRNKGNFPGRFSGRQFSNSRSEMNVSTLELGDSALYLCASSSGGNSYNEQFFGPGTRLTVL.